This T cell receptor (beta chain) came from a study of cytomegalovirus exposure and HLA in healthy donors. Study-wide findings and caveats: Rarity characterized most TCR sequences, yet some public TCRs appeared in many donors. In vitro checks showed that a few CMV-associated chains really do target CMV antigens. The study designated roughly 160 TCR beta chains cytomegalovirus-associated.

V gave up 2 bases and J gave up 4 bases; unmatched junction bases: 12. Looked up from germline, CDR1 is SNHLY and CDR2 is FYNNEI. This CDR3 contains 17 residues. Clones were sequenced by immunoSEQ multiplex PCR, and TCRdb holds only the in-frame ones, with some missing. Counted here are roughly 180,000 clones, 84% occurring once; the ten biggest clones make up under 7.5%. It was the roughly 130-subject validation cohort, separate from the approximately 700-subject first cohort, to which the donors belonged. A remark on this clone: Its antigen is currently unknown.

The receptor was isolated from a man between 18 and 35 years old in good health and CMV-seropositive. Sample: PBMCs. The chain recombines TRBV2 with TRBJ2-7, with 9 bases matching TRBD2. CDR3 in amino acids: CASSESRLAADQYEQYF. In DNA form, the CDR3 reads TGTGCCAGCAGTGAATCGCGACTAGCGGCAGACCAATACGAGCAGTACTTC.